The T cell receptor (beta chain) under discussion was sequenced for a study of blood T cell repertoires in COVID-19. Study-level information: Acute-phase and convalescent COVID-19 samples originated in the United States, Italy and Spain. T cells, B-cell-depleted T cells, or PBMCs provided the cDNA or gDNA that served as material.

Per the study methods: It was from reference gene primer amplification that nucleated cell counts were estimated. Method: immunoSEQ multiplex PCR; TCRdb's copy keeps in-frame clones and lacks some. Clone size and the V and J calls come from that table; the DNA yielded D and trimming. The table includes 35,000 to 45,000 clones, roughly 80% detected once. The CDR3 is 17 amino acids. Germline-derived CDR1 and CDR2 are LNHNV and YYDKDF (reference sequence). Trimming at V came to 5 bases and at J to 4 bases, leaving 12 bases not matched to a gene. The source material was peripheral blood. This sequence originates from a woman in her seventies with acute or convalescent COVID-19. V and J are TRBV15 and TRBJ1-5, with TRBD1 matching over 9 bases. This CDR3 is CATSGAGTGNLNQPQHF. CDR3 DNA sequence: TGTGCCACCAGCGGCGCCGGGACAGGGAATCTAAATCAGCCCCAGCATTTT.